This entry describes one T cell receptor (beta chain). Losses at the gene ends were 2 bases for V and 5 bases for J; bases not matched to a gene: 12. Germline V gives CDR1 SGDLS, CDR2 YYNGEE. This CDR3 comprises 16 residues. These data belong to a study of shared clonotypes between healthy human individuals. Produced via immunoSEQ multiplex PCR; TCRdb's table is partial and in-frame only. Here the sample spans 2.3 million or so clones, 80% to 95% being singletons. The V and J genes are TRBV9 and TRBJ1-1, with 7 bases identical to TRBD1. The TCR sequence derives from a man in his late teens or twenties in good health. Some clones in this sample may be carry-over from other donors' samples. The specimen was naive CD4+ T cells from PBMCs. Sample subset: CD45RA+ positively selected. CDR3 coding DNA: TGTGCCAGCAGCGTGGCCCCAGCAGGGGGGGGTACTGAAGCTTTCTTT. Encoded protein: CASSVAPAGGGTEAFF. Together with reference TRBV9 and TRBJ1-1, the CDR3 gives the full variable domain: DSGVTQTPKHLITATGQRVTLRCSPRSGDLSVYWYQQSLDQGLQFLIQYYNGEERAKGNILERFSAQQFPDLHSELNLSSLELGDSALYFCASSVAPAGGGTEAFFGQGTRLTVV.